A selection of T cell receptor beta chains follows, all from one sample in a study of blood T cell repertoires in COVID-19. Only in-frame clones appear in the TCRdb table, and some are missing; sequencing was by immunoSEQ multiplex PCR. The sample has about 200,000 clones, roughly 83% seen once. The sample taken for sequencing was peripheral blood. These receptors came from a woman aged 40 to 50 with COVID-19, enrolled during active disease. The CDR3 runs from the conserved cysteine through the conserved F or W. The order of the fields is clone size, J gene, V gene, D gene, CDR3 protein, CDR3 DNA. D genes are given only for firm matches. A clone size is listed for some rows: how often the clone was seen (once, few, many), or a class if it is expanded.

clone_size: few; j_call: TRBJ2-3; v_call: TRBV5-1; d_call: TRBD1; cdr3_aa: CASSGDRGLFTQYF; cdr3_nt: TGCGCCAGCAGCGGGGACAGAGGGCTATTTACGCAGTATTTT
clone_size: .; j_call: TRBJ2-5; v_call: TRBV6-5; d_call: TRBD1; cdr3_aa: CASSYYGTGRKTQYF; cdr3_nt: TGTGCCAGCAGTTACTATGGGACAGGTCGAAAGACCCAGTACTTC
clone_size: .; j_call: TRBJ2-5; v_call: TRBV24-1; d_call: TRBD2; cdr3_aa: CATSGFDGAGEETQYF; cdr3_nt: TGTGCCACCAGTGGGTTCGATGGAGCGGGGGAAGAGACCCAGTACTTC
clone_size: .; j_call: TRBJ2-5; v_call: TRBV19; d_call: TRBD1; cdr3_aa: CASSIDLGQGGRETQYF; cdr3_nt: TGTGCCAGTAGTATAGATCTCGGACAGGGGGGTCGGGAGACCCAGTACTTC
clone_size: .; j_call: TRBJ1-2; v_call: TRBV27; d_call: .; cdr3_aa: CASSLARTDGGYTF; cdr3_nt: TGTGCCAGCAGTTTAGCTCGGACAGACGGGGGCTACACCTTC
clone_size: many; j_call: TRBJ1-2; v_call: TRBV27; d_call: .; cdr3_aa: CASSFVGSDGYTF; cdr3_nt: TGTGCCAGCAGTTTCGTCGGGTCGGATGGCTACACCTTC
clone_size: once; j_call: TRBJ1-5; v_call: TRBV7-3; d_call: .; cdr3_aa: CASSPWEGINSNQPQHF; cdr3_nt: TGTGCCAGCAGCCCTTGGGAGGGGATAAATAGCAATCAGCCCCAGCATTTT
clone_size: .; j_call: TRBJ1-1; v_call: TRBV29-1; d_call: .; cdr3_aa: CSVERDGLFEAFF; cdr3_nt: TGCAGCGTTGAAAGGGACGGACTATTTGAAGCTTTCTTT
clone_size: .; j_call: TRBJ2-2; v_call: TRBV7-2; d_call: .; cdr3_aa: CASSLDAGRTGELFF; cdr3_nt: TGTGCCAGCAGCTTAGATGCGGGACGGACCGGGGAGCTGTTTTTT
clone_size: .; j_call: TRBJ2-7; v_call: TRBV6-6; d_call: TRBD2; cdr3_aa: CASSTPGLAGIYF; cdr3_nt: TGTGCCAGCAGTACCCCGGGACTAGCGGGAATCTACTTC
clone_size: .; j_call: TRBJ1-4; v_call: TRBV5-8; d_call: .; cdr3_aa: CASSFGRGDEKLFF; cdr3_nt: TGTGCCAGCAGCTTCGGTCGGGGGGATGAAAAACTGTTTTTT
clone_size: .; j_call: TRBJ2-3; v_call: TRBV21-1; d_call: .; cdr3_aa: CASRRDWRGADTQYF; cdr3_nt: TGTGCCAGCAGGCGGGACTGGAGGGGCGCGGATACGCAGTATTTT
clone_size: .; j_call: TRBJ1-2; v_call: TRBV29-1; d_call: TRBD1; cdr3_aa: CSVEEFGTGNYGYTF; cdr3_nt: TGCAGCGTTGAAGAATTTGGGACAGGGAACTATGGCTACACCTTC
clone_size: once; j_call: TRBJ1-1; v_call: TRBV5-5; d_call: .; cdr3_aa: CASSWAGNTEAFF; cdr3_nt: TGTGCCAGCAGTTGGGCGGGAAACACTGAAGCTTTCTTT
clone_size: .; j_call: TRBJ2-1; v_call: TRBV5-1; d_call: TRBD2; cdr3_aa: CASSLAGSGANEQFF; cdr3_nt: TGCGCCAGCAGCTTGGCTGGTAGCGGGGCTAATGAGCAGTTCTTC
clone_size: few; j_call: TRBJ2-2; v_call: TRBV7-2; d_call: TRBD2; cdr3_aa: CASSLVAGVGSAELFF; cdr3_nt: TGTGCCAGCAGCTTAGTCGCGGGAGTGGGATCTGCAGAGCTGTTTTTT
clone_size: .; j_call: TRBJ1-3; v_call: TRBV5-3; d_call: .; cdr3_aa: CARSGVWGSRF; cdr3_nt: TGTGCCAGAAGTGGTGTTTGGGGCAGCCGATTT
clone_size: .; j_call: TRBJ1-2; v_call: TRBV6-5; d_call: .; cdr3_aa: CASGGLGVGYTF; cdr3_nt: TGTGCCAGCGGAGGACTCGGTGTGGGCTACACCTTC
clone_size: .; j_call: TRBJ1-1; v_call: TRBV30; d_call: .; cdr3_aa: CAWRGSGVTEAFF; cdr3_nt: TGTGCCTGGAGGGGGAGCGGGGTCACTGAAGCTTTCTTT
clone_size: .; j_call: TRBJ1-2; v_call: TRBV21-1; d_call: .; cdr3_aa: CASSNGRGTGYGYTF; cdr3_nt: TGTGCCAGCAGCAATGGGAGGGGGACAGGGTATGGCTACACCTTC
clone_size: few; j_call: TRBJ1-5; v_call: TRBV12-3/TRBV12-4; d_call: TRBD1; cdr3_aa: CASTRQGEQPQHF; cdr3_nt: TGTGCCAGCACCAGACAGGGCGAACAGCCCCAGCATTTT
clone_size: few; j_call: TRBJ2-2; v_call: TRBV10-3; d_call: .; cdr3_aa: CAISWRTGGELFF; cdr3_nt: TGTGCCATCAGTTGGCGAACGGGCGGGGAGCTGTTTTTT
clone_size: .; j_call: TRBJ2-5; v_call: TRBV6-7; d_call: TRBD2; cdr3_aa: CASGLAGGKTQYF; cdr3_nt: TGTGCCAGCGGACTAGCGGGGGGGAAGACCCAGTACTTC
clone_size: .; j_call: TRBJ2-3; v_call: TRBV29-1; d_call: .; cdr3_aa: CSVPSEKTDTQYF; cdr3_nt: TGCAGCGTTCCGAGCGAGAAAACAGATACGCAGTATTTT
clone_size: .; j_call: TRBJ1-2; v_call: TRBV5-1; d_call: TRBD1; cdr3_aa: CASSLELGTENYGYTF; cdr3_nt: TGCGCCAGCAGCTTGGAGCTCGGGACAGAGAACTATGGCTACACCTTC
clone_size: .; j_call: TRBJ1-5; v_call: TRBV27; d_call: .; cdr3_aa: CASSAAGPYSNQPQHF; cdr3_nt: TGTGCCAGCAGTGCCGCGGGGCCATATAGCAATCAGCCCCAGCATTTT
clone_size: .; j_call: TRBJ2-1; v_call: TRBV18; d_call: .; cdr3_aa: CASSPPNSLSSYNEQFF; cdr3_nt: TGTGCCAGCTCACCACCGAATAGCCTGAGCTCCTACAATGAGCAGTTCTTC
clone_size: .; j_call: TRBJ1-2; v_call: TRBV19; d_call: .; cdr3_aa: CASSMRGFNYGYTF; cdr3_nt: TGTGCCAGTAGTATGAGGGGGTTTAACTATGGCTACACCTTC
clone_size: .; j_call: TRBJ2-5; v_call: TRBV5-4; d_call: .; cdr3_aa: CASSLEGLLQETQYF; cdr3_nt: TGTGCCAGCAGCTTGGAGGGACTCCTACAGGAGACCCAGTACTTC
clone_size: .; j_call: TRBJ2-3; v_call: TRBV2; d_call: .; cdr3_aa: CASSKDTTDTQYF; cdr3_nt: TGTGCCAGCAGTAAGGACACCACAGATACGCAGTATTTT
clone_size: once; j_call: TRBJ1-2; v_call: TRBV7-9; d_call: TRBD1; cdr3_aa: CASSYRQGAGYTF; cdr3_nt: TGTGCCAGCAGCTATCGCCAGGGGGCAGGCTACACCTTC
clone_size: .; j_call: TRBJ2-1; v_call: TRBV6-1; d_call: .; cdr3_aa: CASSEQRQAYNEQFF; cdr3_nt: TGTGCCAGCAGTGAACAGAGACAGGCCTACAATGAGCAGTTCTTC
clone_size: .; j_call: TRBJ2-1; v_call: TRBV19; d_call: .; cdr3_aa: CASSISPSTGEQFF; cdr3_nt: TGTGCCAGTAGTATTAGCCCGTCCACGGGTGAGCAGTTCTTC
clone_size: .; j_call: TRBJ1-3; v_call: TRBV4-2; d_call: .; cdr3_aa: CASSPLTEFGNTIYF; cdr3_nt: TGTGCCAGCAGCCCACTGACAGAGTTTGGAAACACCATATATTTT
clone_size: .; j_call: TRBJ2-3; v_call: TRBV11-3; d_call: TRBD1; cdr3_aa: CASSLGQGADTQYF; cdr3_nt: TGTGCCAGCAGCTTAGGACAGGGGGCAGATACGCAGTATTTT
clone_size: .; j_call: TRBJ1-6; v_call: TRBV25-1; d_call: TRBD1; cdr3_aa: CASSVGQSSPLHF; cdr3_nt: TGTGCCAGCAGTGTGGGACAGAGTTCACCCCTCCACTTT
clone_size: once; j_call: TRBJ1-5; v_call: TRBV4-3; d_call: .; cdr3_aa: CASSQGFTSDRNQPQHF; cdr3_nt: TGCGCCAGCAGCCAAGGTTTCACGTCGGACAGAAATCAGCCCCAGCATTTT
clone_size: few; j_call: TRBJ2-7; v_call: TRBV28; d_call: TRBD2; cdr3_aa: CASSLAGGDEQYF; cdr3_nt: TGTGCCAGCAGTTTAGCGGGAGGGGACGAGCAGTACTTC
clone_size: few; j_call: TRBJ1-4; v_call: TRBV5-1; d_call: .; cdr3_aa: CASSSGMVEKLFF; cdr3_nt: TGCGCCAGCAGCTCCGGGATGGTTGAAAAACTGTTTTTT
clone_size: .; j_call: TRBJ1-1; v_call: TRBV5-1; d_call: .; cdr3_aa: CASSLGQSGNTEAFF; cdr3_nt: TGCGCCAGCAGCCTTGGACAGTCGGGGAACACTGAAGCTTTCTTT
clone_size: .; j_call: TRBJ2-4; v_call: TRBV18; d_call: .; cdr3_aa: CASSTMTGPLAKNIQYF; cdr3_nt: TGTGCCAGCTCGACTATGACAGGACCTCTAGCCAAAAACATTCAGTACTTC
clone_size: .; j_call: TRBJ1-3; v_call: TRBV29-1; d_call: .; cdr3_aa: CSVDYHRAYGNTIYF; cdr3_nt: TGCAGCGTTGACTACCACAGGGCCTATGGAAACACCATATATTTT
clone_size: .; j_call: TRBJ2-1; v_call: TRBV13; d_call: TRBD2; cdr3_aa: CASSPTSGSRYNEQFF; cdr3_nt: TGTGCCAGCAGCCCGACTAGCGGGAGTCGGTACAATGAGCAGTTCTTC
clone_size: .; j_call: TRBJ1-2; v_call: TRBV18; d_call: .; cdr3_aa: CASQRQASTNYGYTF; cdr3_nt: TGTGCCAGCCAACGACAGGCTTCAACTAACTATGGCTACACCTTC
clone_size: .; j_call: TRBJ2-2; v_call: TRBV7-3; d_call: TRBD1; cdr3_aa: CASSQSPGTGFTGELFF; cdr3_nt: TGTGCCAGCAGCCAAAGTCCCGGGACAGGGTTCACCGGGGAGCTGTTTTTT
clone_size: few; j_call: TRBJ2-7; v_call: TRBV4-1; d_call: TRBD2; cdr3_aa: CASSRGPGGSYEQYF; cdr3_nt: TGCGCCAGCAGCCGGGGCCCGGGGGGCTCCTACGAGCAGTACTTC
clone_size: .; j_call: TRBJ1-6; v_call: TRBV5-1; d_call: TRBD1; cdr3_aa: CASSGQGINSPLHF; cdr3_nt: TGCGCCAGCAGCGGACAGGGAATCAATTCACCCCTCCACTTT
clone_size: .; j_call: TRBJ2-1; v_call: TRBV7-2; d_call: TRBD2; cdr3_aa: CASSFLGLANEQFF; cdr3_nt: TGTGCCAGCAGCTTCTTGGGACTAGCTAATGAGCAGTTCTTC
clone_size: .; j_call: TRBJ2-1; v_call: TRBV24-1; d_call: TRBD2; cdr3_aa: CATSSTSGGASEQFF; cdr3_nt: TGTGCCACCAGCTCCACTAGCGGGGGGGCCTCTGAGCAGTTCTTC
clone_size: .; j_call: TRBJ2-4; v_call: TRBV1; d_call: .; cdr3_aa: CTSSHDPGTSGRWAKNIQYF; cdr3_nt: TGCACCAGCAGCCACGATCCCGGGACTAGCGGGAGATGGGCCAAAAACATTCAGTACTTC
clone_size: few; j_call: TRBJ1-2; v_call: TRBV6-5; d_call: TRBD1; cdr3_aa: CASSTEMRQGLGGTF; cdr3_nt: TGTGCCAGCAGTACAGAAATGAGACAGGGCCTGGGGGGCACCTTC
clone_size: .; j_call: TRBJ2-4; v_call: TRBV11-2; d_call: .; cdr3_aa: CASSLVPAGSTGNIQYF; cdr3_nt: TGTGCCAGCAGCTTAGTACCCGCGGGATCTACGGGTAACATTCAGTACTTC
clone_size: once; j_call: TRBJ2-5; v_call: TRBV5-1; d_call: TRBD1; cdr3_aa: CASRQGQHQETQYF; cdr3_nt: TGCGCCAGCAGACAGGGACAGCACCAGGAGACCCAGTACTTC
clone_size: .; j_call: TRBJ2-6; v_call: TRBV29-1; d_call: .; cdr3_aa: CSVPTGANVLTF; cdr3_nt: TGCAGCGTTCCAACTGGGGCCAACGTCCTGACTTTC
clone_size: .; j_call: TRBJ1-2; v_call: TRBV7-9; d_call: TRBD1; cdr3_aa: CASSPQRPGQDYGYTF; cdr3_nt: TGTGCCAGCAGCCCCCAGCGGCCGGGACAGGACTATGGCTACACCTTC
clone_size: .; j_call: TRBJ2-2; v_call: TRBV9; d_call: .; cdr3_aa: CASSVAPQGSTGELFF; cdr3_nt: TGTGCCAGCAGCGTAGCACCCCAGGGGAGTACCGGGGAGCTGTTTTTT
clone_size: .; j_call: TRBJ2-7; v_call: TRBV27; d_call: TRBD1; cdr3_aa: CASSPIRGHEQYF; cdr3_nt: TGTGCCAGCAGCCCGATCAGGGGGCACGAGCAGTACTTC
clone_size: .; j_call: TRBJ2-5; v_call: TRBV19; d_call: .; cdr3_aa: CASSTGLLQETQYF; cdr3_nt: TGTGCCAGTAGTACGGGACTCCTACAAGAGACCCAGTACTTC
clone_size: .; j_call: TRBJ2-1; v_call: TRBV5-1; d_call: TRBD2; cdr3_aa: CASSSGVSAGGQGYEQFF; cdr3_nt: TGCGCCAGCAGCTCCGGTGTAAGCGCGGGAGGGCAGGGCTATGAGCAGTTCTTC